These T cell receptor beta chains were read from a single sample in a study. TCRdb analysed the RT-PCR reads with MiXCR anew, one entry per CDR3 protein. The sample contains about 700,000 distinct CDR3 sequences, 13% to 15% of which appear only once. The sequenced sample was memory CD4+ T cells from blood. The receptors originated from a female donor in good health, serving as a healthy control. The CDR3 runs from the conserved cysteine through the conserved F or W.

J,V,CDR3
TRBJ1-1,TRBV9,CASSVNQGNTEAFF
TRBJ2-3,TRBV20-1,CSARGDLPDTQYF
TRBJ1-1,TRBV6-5,CASRIQRDTEAFF
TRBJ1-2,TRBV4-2,CASTLKQGDSGYTF
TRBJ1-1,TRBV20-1,CSASAFGLGMNTEAFF
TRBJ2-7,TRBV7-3,CASSRTGGQGYEQYF
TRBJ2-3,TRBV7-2,CASSLVRGADTQYF
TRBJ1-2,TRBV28,CASNPGTSSYGYTF
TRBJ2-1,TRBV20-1,CSARRSQEEQFF
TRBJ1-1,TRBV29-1,CSVVDAEAFF
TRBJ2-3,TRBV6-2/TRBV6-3,CASSSQGLAEQYF
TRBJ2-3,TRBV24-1,CATSGPTDRDKSSTDTQYF
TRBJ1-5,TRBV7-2,CASSFGVRPQHF
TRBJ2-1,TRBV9,CASSYSGTAYNEQFF
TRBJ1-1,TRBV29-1,CSVGNRNTEAFF
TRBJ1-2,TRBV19,CASSPPGQGILYGYTF
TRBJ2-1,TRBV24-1,CATSDLGRDRNNEQFF
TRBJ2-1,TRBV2,CASRAGGSVNNEQFF
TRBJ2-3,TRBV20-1,CSADGQGASDTQYF
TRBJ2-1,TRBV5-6,CASSTGLAGGNEQFF
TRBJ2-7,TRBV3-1,CASSQESGQGSSYEQYF
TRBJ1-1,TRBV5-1,CASSPSAGGAFF
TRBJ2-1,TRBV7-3,CASSPTSGRWNEQFF
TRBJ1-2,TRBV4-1,CASSQTISGTGGDYGYTF